This T cell receptor (beta chain) was profiled in a study of control samples from healthy donors and cancer patients. The V end was cut by 6 bases, the J end by 0 bases, with 15 bases between. The V gene's germline CDR1 is MGHDK and CDR2 SYGVNS. The CDR3 runs to 16 residues. Produced via immunoSEQ multiplex PCR; TCRdb's table is partial and in-frame only. The data contain about 160,000 clones, 85% to 90% of them singletons. Sequenced input: blood. This chain joins TRBV25-1 and TRBJ1-3, with TRBD1 as a possible D gene (6 bases). This receptor was obtained from a man aged 25 to 40 in good health. The CDR3 sequence is CASSTRGGSSGNTIYF. CDR3 coding DNA: TGTGCCAGCAGCACGAGGGGGGGAAGCTCTGGAAACACCATATATTTT.